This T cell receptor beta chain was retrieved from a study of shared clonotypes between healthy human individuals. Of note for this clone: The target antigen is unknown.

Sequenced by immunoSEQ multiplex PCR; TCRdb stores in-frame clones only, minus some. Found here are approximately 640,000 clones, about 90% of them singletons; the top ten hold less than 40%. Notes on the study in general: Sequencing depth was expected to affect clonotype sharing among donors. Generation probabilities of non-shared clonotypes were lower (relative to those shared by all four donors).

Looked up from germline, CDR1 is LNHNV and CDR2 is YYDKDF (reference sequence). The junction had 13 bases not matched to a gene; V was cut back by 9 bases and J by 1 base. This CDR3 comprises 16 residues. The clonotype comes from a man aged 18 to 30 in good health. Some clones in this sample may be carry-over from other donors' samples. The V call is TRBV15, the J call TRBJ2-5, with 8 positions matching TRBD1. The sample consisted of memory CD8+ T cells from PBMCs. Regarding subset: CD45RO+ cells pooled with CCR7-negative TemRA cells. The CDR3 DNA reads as TGTGCCACAAAGGGCGGACAGGGACCCTTCCAAGAGACCCAGTACTTC. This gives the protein CATKGGQGPFQETQYF.